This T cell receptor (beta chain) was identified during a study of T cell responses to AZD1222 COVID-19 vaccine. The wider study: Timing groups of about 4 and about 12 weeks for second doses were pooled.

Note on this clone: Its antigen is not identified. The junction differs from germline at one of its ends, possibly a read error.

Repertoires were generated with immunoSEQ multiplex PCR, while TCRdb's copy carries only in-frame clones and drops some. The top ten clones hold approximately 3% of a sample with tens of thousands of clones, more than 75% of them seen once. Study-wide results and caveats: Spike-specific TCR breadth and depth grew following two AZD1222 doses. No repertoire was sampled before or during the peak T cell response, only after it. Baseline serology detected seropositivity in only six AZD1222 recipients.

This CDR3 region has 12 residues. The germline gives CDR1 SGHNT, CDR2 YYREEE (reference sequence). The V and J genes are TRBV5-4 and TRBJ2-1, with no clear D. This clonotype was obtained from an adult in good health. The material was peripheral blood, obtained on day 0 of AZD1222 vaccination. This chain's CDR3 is CASSLYLAGTLF. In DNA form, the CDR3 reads TGTGCCAGCAGCTTGTATCTCGCTGGAACGCTCTTC. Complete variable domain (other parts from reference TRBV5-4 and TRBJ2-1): ETGVTQSPTHLIKTRGQQVTLRCSSQSGHNTVSWYQQALGQGPQFIFQYYREEENGRGNFPPRFSGLQFPNYSSELNVNALELDDSALYLCASSLYLAGTLFGPGTRLTVL.